Presented here are 30 T cell receptor beta chains from one specimen sequenced in a study of graft-versus-host responses after intestinal transplantation. Assay used: immunoSEQ multiplex PCR; TCRdb lists only in-frame clones, some missing. The data show some 8,700 clones, with over 25% seen just once and 4.5% to 6% held by the top ten. The sample in question was alloreactive CD4+ T cells from a mixed lymphocyte reaction culture, obtained before intestinal transplant. As for subset: CFSE-low proliferating T cells sorted from roughly 6-day pre-transplant mixed lymphocyte reaction (GvH or HvG direction). All receptors come from a human patient who received an intestinal transplant.

Relative to its sample, this clone is medium-sized. The rearrangement links TRBV7-9 to TRBJ1-1; 7 nucleotides line up with TRBD1. Trimming took 7 bases from V and 3 from J; bases not matched to a gene: 5. The CDR3 has 13 residues. Per germline, CDR1 SEHNR and CDR2 FQNEAQ (reference sequence). CDR3 sequence (DNA): TGTGCCAGCACCACCGGACAGGACACTGAAGCTTTCTTT. This codes for CASTTGQDTEAFF.

This clone was observed a handful of times. V is TRBV6-4 and J is TRBJ2-1; TRBD2 matches at 9 bases. Germline V CDR1 and CDR2: MRHNA, SNTAGT. V gave up 0 bases and J gave up 2 bases; unmatched junction bases: 2. The CDR3 sequence is 16 residues long. As DNA, the CDR3 is TGTGCCAGCAGTGACTCCGGCGGGGGGGCCTACAATGAGCAGTTCTTC. Protein product: CASSDSGGGAYNEQFF.

The CDR3 is CASSKSRTGGPDTQYF. The DNA for the CDR3 is TGCGCCAGCAGTAAAAGCCGGACAGGGGGTCCAGATACGCAGTATTTT. This sequence joins TRBV10-1 and TRBJ2-3; 10 positions match TRBD1. This CDR3 has 16 residues. Germline V lookup: CDR1 WNHNN, CDR2 SYGVQD (reference sequence). The trim removed 5 bases at V and 4 bases at J, leaving 9 bases unmatched.

This clone was found a few times. The V and J genes are TRBV6-5 and TRBJ2-1, with D maybe TRBD2 (5 bases). V gave up 5 bases and J gave up 12 bases, with 14 bases separating them. This CDR3 contains 12 residues. CDR1 and CDR2 (germline): MNHEY, SVGAGI. The CDR3 reads CASSILGSRQFF. In nucleotides, the CDR3 is TGTGCCAGCAGTATACTAGGGTCTCGGCAGTTCTTC.

This clone was picked up a small number of times. V and J are TRBV6-5 and TRBJ2-1; 13 bases match TRBD2. With 5 bases clipped from V and 6 bases from J, the junction kept 4 bases outside the gene matches. The CDR3 is 15 amino acids. The germline V gene encodes CDR1 MNHEY and CDR2 SVGAGI. This CDR3 reads CASSRLAGGFNEQFF. The CDR3 DNA is TGTGCCAGCAGTCGACTAGCGGGGGGCTTCAATGAGCAGTTCTTC.

The chain uses TRBV15 and TRBJ2-2; the D gene is possibly TRBD2 (6 bases). Between the trimmed V and J ends, which lost 3 bases and 1 base, there was a span of 9 bases. CDR1 is LNHNV and CDR2 is YYDKDF in the germline V gene (reference sequence). The CDR3 is 15 amino acids. CDR3 amino acids: CATSRDYLNTGELFF. The CDR3, as DNA: TGTGCCACCAGCAGGGACTATTTGAACACCGGGGAGCTGTTTTTT.

The rearrangement uses TRBV6-5 and TRBJ1-6, with a weak D call TRBD1 (5 bases). The CDR3 runs 16 residues. Germline-derived CDR1 and CDR2 are MNHEY and SVGAGI. Deletions cut 3 bases from V and 13 bases from J, with 22 bases between. The CDR3 nucleotides are TGTGCCAGCAGTTATCAGGAGGGGACGCGCAATTTTCCCCTCCACTTT. Its protein product is CASSYQEGTRNFPLHF.

This clone rates as medium-sized. The rearrangement uses TRBV19 and TRBJ2-7; the D gene is possibly TRBD2 (6 bases). Per the germline V gene, CDR1 is LNHDA and CDR2 is SQIVND (reference sequence). The CDR3 covers 14 residues. Trimming cost V 8 bases and J 4 bases, with 18 bases left between them. CDR3 in amino acids: CASSGEKRRYEQYF. DNA for the CDR3: TGTGCCAGTTCGGGGGAGAAAAGGAGGTACGAGCAGTACTTC.

In its sample, this clone was seen a few times. The J gene is TRBJ2-1, the V gene TRBV18; 7 positions agree with TRBD2. Germline-derived CDR1 and CDR2 are KGHSH and LQKENI. Germline trimming cut 6 bases from V and 0 bases from J; bases unmatched to any gene: 5. CDR3 length: 15 amino acids. The CDR3 region is CASSLSGFSYNEQFF. The CDR3 DNA reads as TGTGCCAGCTCTCTTAGCGGGTTCTCCTACAATGAGCAGTTCTTC.

The chain has TRBV7-9 and TRBJ1-4, with TRBD1 matching 7 bases. After removal of 1 base from V and 8 bases from J, the junction contained 7 bases not matched to a gene. Germline V gives CDR1 SEHNR, CDR2 FQNEAQ (reference sequence). The CDR3 sequence is 15 residues long. The CDR3 nucleotides read TGTGCCAGCAGCTTAGTAACAGGGGAAAAAGAAAAACTGTTTTTT. This translates into CASSLVTGEKEKLFF.

V gene TRBV21-1 combines with J gene TRBJ1-6. TRBV21-1 is labeled a pseudogene. This CDR3 region has 18 residues. CDR3 amino acids: CASRISVLHIHHNSPLHF. The CDR3 DNA reads TGTGCCAGCAGGATCAGCGTGCTACACATACATCATAATTCACCCCTCCACTTT.

This clone was seen only a few times. The V gene is TRBV30, the J gene TRBJ2-5; D unclear. Per germline, CDR1 GTSNPN and CDR2 SVGIG (reference sequence). V dropped 0 bases and J dropped 5 bases, with 7 bases sitting between them. The length of the CDR3 is 12 residues. This chain's CDR3 is CAWSVAWETQYF. In DNA form, the CDR3 reads TGTGCCTGGAGTGTAGCGTGGGAGACCCAGTACTTC.

The rearrangement links TRBV7-8 to TRBJ1-5, with D possibly matching TRBD1 (6 bases). V shed 5 bases and J shed 7 bases, with 12 bases lying between them. Germline assignment: CDR1 SGHVS and CDR2 FQNEAQ. CDR3 length: 13 amino acids. In DNA, the CDR3 is TGTGCCAGCAGCCTGCAGGGGAACCAGCCCCAGCATTTT. Residues: CASSLQGNQPQHF.

V is TRBV19 and J is TRBJ1-1; possible D gene TRBD1, 6 bases. Germline CDR1 is LNHDA and CDR2 is SQIVND (reference sequence). Trimming pared 7 bases from V and 6 bases from J, leaving 15 bases between. The CDR3 contains 13 residues. The CDR3 region is CASNREGDAEAFF. CDR3 DNA sequence: TGTGCCAGTAACAGGGAGGGGGACGCTGAAGCTTTCTTT.

By sample fraction, this clone is medium-sized. The gene calls are TRBV2 and TRBJ1-6; TRBD1 agrees at 7 bases. The V gene end was trimmed by 6 bases and the J gene end by 8 bases; junction bases not matched to a gene: 4. The CDR3 has 13 residues. Looked up from germline, CDR1 is SNHLY and CDR2 is FYNNEI. The CDR3 DNA is TGTGCCAGCAGGGGGACAGTATATTCACCCCTCCACTTT. Amino acids: CASRGTVYSPLHF.

The sample holds a few counts of this clone. The chain is built from TRBV28 and TRBJ1-2; the D gene is possibly TRBD1 (6 bases). The V end lost 6 bases, the J end lost 4 bases, and 15 bases lay between the germline ends. Germline CDR1 and CDR2: MDHEN and SYDVKM. This CDR3 has 14 amino acids. CDR3 sequence reads: CASREGGQLYGYTF. CDR3 bases: TGTGCCAGCAGAGAGGGGGGGCAGCTCTATGGCTACACCTTC.

Judged by abundance, this clone is medium-sized. The rearrangement links TRBV2 to TRBJ1-4; 7 bases match TRBD1. The CDR3 loop spans 14 amino acids. Germline CDR1 SNHLY, CDR2 FYNNEI. The ends lost 4 bases at V and 8 bases at J; junction bases unmatched: 7. CDR3 loop: CASSGKGAREKLFF. In nucleotides, the CDR3 is TGTGCCAGCAGTGGGAAGGGGGCGCGGGAAAAACTGTTTTTT.

V usage is TRBV2 and J usage is TRBJ2-5; 7 positions match TRBD1. CDR3 length: 14 amino acids. The J segment lost 4 bases and the V segment lost 7 bases, leaving 9 bases of the junction unmatched. The germline gives CDR1 SNHLY, CDR2 FYNNEI. CDR3 sequence: CASTMTGLGETQYF. The DNA for the CDR3 is TGTGCCAGCACCATGACAGGGCTGGGAGAGACCCAGTACTTC.

This chain joins TRBV6-1 and TRBJ2-1, with TRBD1 matching over 9 bases. CDR1 is MNHNS and CDR2 is SASEGT in the germline V gene. The CDR3 has 15 amino acids. V lost 6 bases and J lost 5; bases outside the gene matches: 8. The CDR3 bases are TGTGCCAGCAGATCACAGGGGGCTGGGGACAATGAGCAGTTCTTC. Residues: CASRSQGAGDNEQFF.

This clone came up a few times. The chain combines TRBV5-1 with TRBJ2-1; tentative D call: TRBD1 (6 bases). Trimming cost V 2 bases and J 6 bases, with 24 bases left between them. CDR1 and CDR2 from the germline V gene are SGHRS and YFSETQ. This CDR3 has 18 amino acids. For the CDR3, the DNA is TGCGCCAGCAGCTTAAGGGGAGTGGCAGGGGTCATGTTCAATGAGCAGTTCTTC. Translated: CASSLRGVAGVMFNEQFF.

A few counts support this clone. V is TRBV6-5 and J is TRBJ2-7; 10 bases are a match to TRBD1. Germline CDR1 and CDR2: MNHEY and SVGAGI. This CDR3 is built from 15 residues. Trimming at V came to 3 bases and at J to 6 bases, leaving 8 bases not matched to a gene. CDR3 DNA sequence: TGTGCCAGCAGTTATTCCGGGACAGGGGTGCGCGAGCAGTACTTC. Amino acids: CASSYSGTGVREQYF.

This clone was counted a single time. The V call is TRBV28, the J call TRBJ1-4, with D maybe TRBD1 (5 bases). The ends were cut back, 5 bases at V and 0 bases at J, with 16 bases in the middle. CDR1 is MDHEN, CDR2 SYDVKM, per germline. The CDR3 extends over 17 amino acids. The CDR3 loop is CASSPRTWGATNEKLFF. CDR3 DNA sequence: TGTGCCAGCAGTCCACGGACATGGGGGGCAACTAATGAAAAACTGTTTTTT.

This clone has just one count. The chain employs TRBV28 and TRBJ2-5, with D possibly TRBD1 on 6 matching bases. The CDR3 runs to 14 residues. V was cut by 3 bases and J by 9 bases, with 17 bases left in between. Looked up from germline, CDR1 is MDHEN and CDR2 is SYDVKM. Here the CDR3 DNA reads TGTGCCAGCAGTTTCCAGGGGTCTCGAGGGTCCCAGTACTTC. It specifies CASSFQGSRGSQYF.

This sequence joins TRBV6-6 and TRBJ1-1; D remains ambiguous. The CDR3 length is 14 residues. Germline V CDR1 and CDR2: MNHNY, SVGAGI (reference sequence). V was shortened by 0 bases and J by 4 bases, with 9 bases between the two germline ends. The DNA for the CDR3 is TGTGCCAGCAGTTACTCGCGCCGGGGCACTGAAGCTTTCTTT. Protein: CASSYSRRGTEAFF.

The V and J genes are TRBV2 and TRBJ2-1, with 8 bases fitting TRBD2. Per germline, CDR1 SNHLY and CDR2 FYNNEI. J was trimmed by 6 bases and V by 4 bases; bases with no gene match: 8. There are 15 residues in the CDR3. DNA for the CDR3: TGTGCCAGCAGTGCCCGGGTAGCGGGGCTCAATGAGCAGTTCTTC. It is translated as CASSARVAGLNEQFF.

This chain connects TRBV5-6 to TRBJ1-5, with 7 nucleotides matching TRBD1. This CDR3 spans 15 amino acids. Trimming took 0 bases from V and 7 from J; bases not matched to a gene: 7. Germline CDR1 is SGHDT and CDR2 is YYEEEE. The CDR3 region is CASSLGDRVGQPQHF. The DNA of the CDR3 is TGTGCCAGCAGCTTGGGAGACAGGGTGGGCCAGCCCCAGCATTTT.

This clone turned up a few times. V gene TRBV7-6 combines with J gene TRBJ2-5; the D is unclear. V lost 1 base and J 1 base, leaving 19 bases between the germline ends. The CDR3 loop spans 18 amino acids. Germline CDR1 and CDR2: SGHVS and FNYEAQ. This CDR3 reads CASSLGARSLWVQETQYF. The CDR3 DNA reads TGTGCCAGCAGCTTAGGGGCTCGGTCATTATGGGTCCAAGAGACCCAGTACTTC.

The chain combines TRBV2 with TRBJ2-5, with D tentatively TRBD1 (5 bases). Germline CDR1 is SNHLY and CDR2 is FYNNEI. There are 15 residues in the CDR3. Trimming took 6 bases from V and 4 from J, leaving 18 bases between them. The CDR3 is CASSPVGAQGETQYF. The CDR3 nucleotides read TGTGCCAGCAGCCCGGTAGGGGCGCAGGGAGAGACCCAGTACTTC.

The chain has TRBV11-2 and TRBJ1-3, with 8 bases fitting TRBD1. Per germline, CDR1 SGHAT and CDR2 FQNNGV. After removal of 5 bases from V and 4 bases from J, the junction contained 4 bases not matched to a gene. CDR3 size: 14 residues. The CDR3 sequence is CASSNTGGGNTIYF. The DNA for the CDR3 is TGTGCCAGCAGCAATACAGGGGGGGGAAACACCATATATTTT. The complete variable domain, with remaining parts taken from reference TRBV11-2 and TRBJ1-3, reads EAGVAQSPRYKIIEKRQSVAFWCNPISGHATLYWYQQILGQGPKLLIQFQNNGVVDDSQLPKDRFSAERLKGVDSTLKIQPAKLEDSAVYLCASSNTGGGNTIYFGEGSWLTVV.

This clone is labeled as medium-sized. J is TRBJ1-5 and V is TRBV30, with D possibly matching TRBD1 (5 bases). CDR3 size: 13 residues. Trimming removed 5 bases from V and 5 bases from J, with 13 bases in between. Germline values: CDR1 GTSNPN, CDR2 SVGIG (reference sequence). CDR3 DNA: TGTGCCTGGGGGGTCAGGGTTGATCAGCCCCAGCATTTT. This sequence encodes CAWGVRVDQPQHF.